The subject of this entry is one T cell receptor beta chain. Its antigen remains unknown. The sample originates from a study of blood T cells in healthy people across ages. Study-wide findings and caveats: Naive T cell percentage by flow cytometry tracked strongly with beta diversity. Any changes in expanded clonotypes were possibly confounded, as donor CMV status remained unknown.

A sample-barcoded 5' primer and a J-beta primer mix were used in a second PCR of roughly 6 to 11 cycles. Each TCR beta cDNA got a 12-nucleotide random molecular identifier. A single record per CDR3 protein comes from TCRdb applying MiXCR to the 5' RACE reads. The sample consists of about 1.4 million distinct CDR3 sequences, approximately 59% of them appearing once. The CDR3 runs 13 residues. CDR1 LGHNA and CDR2 YNFKEQ come from the germline V gene. V was trimmed by 1 base and J by 4 bases, leaving 8 bases between them. Every sample yielded at least 6.5 million isolated PBMCs. The specimen sequenced was blood. The chain uses TRBV4-2 and TRBJ2-7; TRBD2 might be the D (6 bases). This receptor was identified in a man aged 18 to 35 in good health. CDR3 coding DNA: TGTGCCAGCAGCCAAGGGGGGGAGTACGAGCAGTACTTC. Its translation: CASSQGGEYEQYF.